This T cell receptor beta chain is from a study of shared clonotypes between healthy human individuals. Data came from immunoSEQ multiplex PCR; TCRdb stores just in-frame clones and leaves some out. The data show about 490,000 clones, 70% to 80% seen once. CDR1 and CDR2 (germline): SGDLS, YYNGEE. Trimming removed 4 bases at V and 4 bases at J, with 11 bases between. The CDR3 is made up of 13 amino acids. The clonotype was recovered from a woman aged 40 to 50 in good health. Some clones in this sample may be carry-over from other donors' samples. The chain links TRBV9 to TRBJ1-1; tentative D call: TRBD1 (5 bases). Sequenced sample: PBMCs. DNA for the CDR3: TGTGCCAGCAGCCCCCTGGGGGGCACTGAAGCTTTCTTT. This sequence encodes CASSPLGGTEAFF.